This T cell receptor (beta chain) is from a study of blood T cell repertoires in COVID-19. Study-level background: Acute-phase and convalescent COVID-19 samples originated in the United States, Italy and Spain. Sources were T cells, B-cell-depleted T cells, or PBMCs; the material itself was cDNA or gDNA.

Unmatched junction bases numbered 5, after V lost 6 bases and J lost 6 bases. Germline V CDR1 and CDR2: LGHDT, YNNKEL (reference sequence). The CDR3 sequence is 13 residues long. Only a few counts were recorded for this clone. Only in-frame clones appear in the TCRdb table, and some are missing; sequencing was by immunoSEQ multiplex PCR. Counted here are about 260,000 clones, roughly 79% occurring once; the ten biggest clones make up over 1.5%. The receptor's source is a woman over 75 with acute or convalescent COVID-19. The sample was peripheral blood. The chain combines TRBV3-1 (or the pseudogene TRBV3-2) with TRBJ1-2; 9 bases agree with TRBD1. This CDR3 is CASRLQGAHGYTF. DNA of the CDR3: TGTGCCAGCAGGCTACAGGGGGCACATGGCTACACCTTC.